The 30 T cell receptor beta chains reported below all come from one sample, sequenced in a study of T cell responses to AZD1222 COVID-19 vaccine. Clones were read by immunoSEQ multiplex PCR, and TCRdb kept only the in-frame ones, dropping some. The sample gives around 100,000 clones, 87% of which show up once; less than 3.5% is in the top ten. The source material was peripheral blood, sampled on day 0 of AZD1222 vaccination. Source of these receptors: an adult in good health.

The gene calls are TRBV2 and TRBJ1-2, with D perhaps matching TRBD1 (5 bases). Germline assignment: CDR1 SNHLY and CDR2 FYNNEI. This CDR3 region has 14 residues. V lost 4 bases and J lost 4, with 13 bases in between. CDR3 sequence: CASSVRQGLYGYTF. The DNA for the CDR3 is TGTGCCAGCAGTGTACGGCAGGGTCTCTATGGCTACACCTTC.

The V and J genes are TRBV3-1 (or the pseudogene TRBV3-2) and TRBJ2-1, with 7 bases identical to TRBD2. CDR1 is LGHDT and CDR2 is YNNKEL in the germline V gene (reference sequence). V was clipped by 4 bases and J by 10 bases; unmatched bases: 7. The CDR3 runs 13 residues. CDR3 nucleotides: TGTGCCAGCAGCCCCCAGGCAGCGGGGGAGCAGTTCTTC. Amino acids: CASSPQAAGEQFF.

The rearrangement uses TRBV6-5 and TRBJ2-1, with D hard to call. The CDR3 runs to 11 residues. V gave up 6 bases and J gave up 8 bases, with 8 bases separating them. Germline V gene sequence: CDR1 MNHEY, CDR2 SVGAGI. The CDR3 spells CASRVLDEQFF. The CDR3 DNA is TGTGCCAGCAGGGTCTTGGATGAGCAGTTCTTC.

V is TRBV5-6 and J is TRBJ2-7; no reliable D call. V was clipped by 2 bases and J by 4 bases, with 4 bases between them. The CDR3 extends over 11 amino acids. CDR1 SGHDT and CDR2 YYEEEE come from the germline V gene. The CDR3 DNA reads TGTGCCAGCAGCTTCAGTTACGAGCAGTACTTC. Protein product: CASSFSYEQYF. The full variable domain, with the rest looked up from reference TRBV5-6 and TRBJ2-7, is DAGVTQSPTHLIKTRGQQVTLRCSPKSGHDTVSWYQQALGQGPQFIFQYYEEEERQRGNFPDRFSGHQFPNYSSELNVNALLLGDSALYLCASSFSYEQYFGPGTRLTVT.

J is TRBJ1-6 and V is TRBV11-3, with D perhaps TRBD1 (5 bases). The CDR3 spans 15 residues. V lost 4 bases and J lost 1, with 8 bases in between. Germline loops: CDR1 SGHNT, CDR2 YENEEA. This CDR3 reads CASSYGTSYNSPLHF. The CDR3 coding sequence is TGTGCCAGCAGCTACGGGACTTCCTATAATTCACCCCTCCACTTT. Full variable domain (remainder filled in from reference TRBV11-3 and TRBJ1-6): EAGVVQSPRYKIIEKKQPVAFWCNPISGHNTLYWYLQNLGQGPELLIRYENEEAVDDSQLPKDRFSAERLKGVDSTLKIQPAELGDSAVYLCASSYGTSYNSPLHFGNGTRLTVT.

J is TRBJ1-3 and V is TRBV27; D may be TRBD1 (5 bases). Germline CDR1 reads MNHEY; CDR2 reads SMNVEV (reference sequence). Trimming left V 7 bases short and J 0 bases short, with 7 bases between. The CDR3 is made up of 13 amino acids. The CDR3 loop is CASMGGSGNTIYF. The CDR3 DNA is TGTGCCAGCATGGGGGGCTCTGGAAACACCATATATTTT.

The CDR3 sequence is CASSSAASTGELFF. DNA for the CDR3: TGTGCCAGCAGCTCGGCAGCTTCCACCGGGGAGCTGTTTTTT. The chain has TRBV5-4 and TRBJ2-2; D gene uncertain. The CDR3 totals 14 residues. CDR1 is SGHNT, CDR2 YYREEE, per germline (reference sequence). Trimming removed 3 bases from V and 4 bases from J, with 10 bases in between.

The chain is built from TRBV9 and TRBJ2-7, with a weak D call TRBD1 (6 bases). This CDR3 has 13 residues. From germline, CDR1 is SGDLS and CDR2 YYNGEE. V lost 7 bases and J lost 3, with 14 bases in between. The CDR3 protein is CASGLRDNYEQYF. The CDR3 DNA sequence: TGTGCCAGCGGCCTCCGGGACAACTACGAGCAGTACTTC. The complete variable domain, with remaining parts taken from reference TRBV9 and TRBJ2-7, reads DSGVTQTPKHLITATGQRVTLRCSPRSGDLSVYWYQQSLDQGLQFLIQYYNGEERAKGNILERFSAQQFPDLHSELNLSSLELGDSALYFCASGLRDNYEQYFGPGTRLTVT.

The chain employs TRBV6-2 or TRBV6-3 and TRBJ2-3; 10 nucleotides line up with TRBD2. V was pared by 6 bases and J by 2 bases, with 20 bases of the junction left unmatched. CDR3 length: 20 residues. CDR1 is MNHEY, CDR2 SVGEGT, per germline. For the CDR3, the DNA is TGTGCCAGCAGCCTCCCTACAGGGCTAGCGGGGGCCGGTCACACAGATACGCAGTATTTT. Translating it yields CASSLPTGLAGAGHTDTQYF.

The chain employs TRBV11-3 and TRBJ2-1; D perhaps matches TRBD2 (6 bases). Germline loops: CDR1 SGHNT, CDR2 YENEEA. The CDR3 has 15 amino acids. With 3 bases removed from V and 5 bases from J, the gap between germline ends came to 14 bases. DNA for the CDR3: TGTGCCAGCAGCTTCGTCGGGGGAGCGGACAATGAGCAGTTCTTC. It codes for CASSFVGGADNEQFF.

The chain couples TRBV5-6 to TRBJ1-4; 9 bases agree with TRBD1. V shed 2 bases and J 10 bases; nucleotides not matched to a gene: 12. Germline values: CDR1 SGHDT, CDR2 YYEEEE. This CDR3 region has 16 residues. The CDR3 here is CASSFNRGHSPRKLFF. The CDR3 DNA sequence: TGTGCCAGCAGCTTCAACAGGGGGCACTCCCCCCGAAAACTGTTTTTT.

Worth noting for this clone: This CDR3 is also generated by other DNA sequences in the sample. Written as DNA, the CDR3 is TGTGCCACCAGTGCATCAACCAATGAGCAGTTCTTC. Protein sequence: CATSASTNEQFF. The genes are TRBV24-1 and TRBJ2-1, with D hard to call. V gave up 5 bases and J gave up 6 bases, with 7 bases separating them. The CDR3 has 12 amino acids. From germline, CDR1 is KGHDR and CDR2 SFDVKD.

This clone was seen once. CDR3 residues: CASFNNYGYTF. The DNA for the CDR3 is TGTGCCAGCTTCAACAACTATGGCTACACCTTC. The chain carries TRBV12-3 or TRBV12-4 and TRBJ1-2; no clear D gene. Trimming removed 8 bases at V and 2 bases at J, with 6 bases between. The CDR3 sequence is 11 residues long.

This rearrangement joins TRBV6-5 to TRBJ1-5; D ambiguous. The CDR3 contains 13 residues. Germline CDR1 MNHEY, CDR2 SVGAGI. V lost 6 bases and J 1 base, leaving 7 bases between the germline ends. The CDR3 bases are TGTGCCAGCAGGTCGGACAGCAATCAGCCCCAGCATTTT. Amino acid sequence: CASRSDSNQPQHF.

This clone was counted many times. The chain joins TRBV4-3 to TRBJ1-5; weak D call: TRBD1 (5 bases). This CDR3 region has 15 residues. Germline V gives CDR1 LGHNA, CDR2 YSLEER. Trimming removed 4 bases at V and 0 bases at J, with 10 bases between. The CDR3 DNA follows: TGCGCCAGCAGCCCTAACAGGAATAGCAATCAGCCCCAGCATTTT. This codes for CASSPNRNSNQPQHF.

V is TRBV27 and J is TRBJ1-5, with D unresolved. Between the trimmed V and J ends, which lost 2 bases and 1 base, there was a span of 3 bases. Germline CDR1 and CDR2: MNHEY and SMNVEV (reference sequence). The CDR3 consists of 13 residues. CDR3 amino acids: CASSLRSNQPQHF. The CDR3 DNA sequence: TGTGCCAGCAGTTTAAGGAGCAATCAGCCCCAGCATTTT.

The V gene is TRBV19, the J gene TRBJ2-3; possibly TRBD1 for D (6 bases). Germline V gene data show CDR1 as LNHDA and CDR2 as SQIVND (reference sequence). Trimming removed 3 bases from V and 5 bases from J, with 15 bases in between. The CDR3 runs to 15 residues. The CDR3 here is CASSMGAGWGDTQYF. Written as DNA, the CDR3 is TGTGCCAGTAGTATGGGGGCAGGGTGGGGAGATACGCAGTATTTT. The whole variable domain, filled in from reference TRBV19 and TRBJ2-3, reads DGGITQSPKYLFRKEGQNVTLSCEQNLNHDAMYWYRQDPGQGLRLIYYSQIVNDFQKGDIAEGYSVSREKKESFPLTVTSAQKNPTAFYLCASSMGAGWGDTQYFGPGTRLTVL.

This chain links TRBV5-5 with TRBJ2-7, with a weak D call TRBD2 (6 bases). V shed 4 bases and J shed 7 bases, with 18 bases lying between them. CDR1 is SGHKS, CDR2 YYEKEE, per germline (reference sequence). There are 14 residues in the CDR3. CDR3 sequence reads: CASSQGGLASEQYV. DNA of the CDR3: TGTGCCAGCAGCCAAGGAGGGCTAGCGTCTGAGCAGTACGTC.

This chain connects TRBV28 to TRBJ2-7; D is undetermined. This CDR3 has 15 residues. Trimming pared 4 bases from V and 1 base from J, leaving 14 bases between. In germline, CDR1 is MDHEN, CDR2 SYDVKM. CDR3 residues: CASSSPQASSYEQYV. CDR3 in DNA: TGTGCCAGCAGTTCCCCCCAGGCGTCTTCCTACGAGCAGTACGTC.

The CDR3 sequence: CASSLGGRSGINTIYF. CDR3 sequence (DNA): TGTGCCAGCAGTTTAGGAGGGAGGTCGGGGATAAACACCATATATTTT. The V and J genes are TRBV27 and TRBJ1-3; D unresolved. V lost 2 bases to trimming and J lost 6 bases, with 17 bases between them. The V gene's germline CDR1 is MNHEY and CDR2 SMNVEV (reference sequence). This CDR3 spans 16 amino acids.

The V gene is TRBV19, the J gene TRBJ1-2, with TRBD1 identical over 10 bases. Germline V CDR1 and CDR2: LNHDA, SQIVND (reference sequence). Trimming at V came to 6 bases and at J to 1 base, leaving 2 bases not matched to a gene. CDR3 length equals 14 residues. CDR3 bases: TGTGCCAGTAGAGGGACAGGGGATAACTATGGCTACACCTTC. Translating gives CASRGTGDNYGYTF.

As DNA, the CDR3 is TGTGCCATCAGCGAGAGGGGGGCTCTGAACACTGAAGCTTTCTTT. It encodes CAISERGALNTEAFF. J is TRBJ1-1 and V is TRBV10-3; TRBD1 might be the D (6 bases). V lost 6 bases and J lost 0, with 14 bases in between. This CDR3 region has 15 residues. Germline V gene lookup returns CDR1 ENHRY and CDR2 SYGVKD.

This rearrangement joins TRBV6-5 to TRBJ2-7; D is undetermined. There are 12 residues in the CDR3. Germline V gene data show CDR1 as MNHEY and CDR2 as SVGAGI. Trimming took 8 bases from V and 7 from J, leaving 15 bases between them. CDR3 sequence: CASGDPSWEQYV. The CDR3 nucleotides are TGTGCCAGCGGAGACCCTTCGTGGGAGCAGTACGTC.

The chain joins TRBV10-3 to TRBJ1-2; 9 bases agree with TRBD1. Germline V gene data show CDR1 as ENHRY and CDR2 as SYGVKD. J was trimmed by 6 bases and V by 2 bases; bases with no gene match: 7. The CDR3 totals 15 residues. The CDR3 sequence is CAISEVRTGEDGYTF. The DNA of the CDR3 is TGTGCCATCAGTGAGGTTAGGACAGGGGAGGATGGCTACACCTTC.

DNA for the CDR3: TGTGCCAGCAGTGAGGCGGGGGTGAACACTGAAGCTTTCTTT. Protein sequence: CASSEAGVNTEAFF. The chain employs TRBV6-1 and TRBJ1-1, with D maybe TRBD1 (5 bases). The germline V gene has CDR1 MNHNS and CDR2 SASEGT. V was shortened by 3 bases and J by 0 bases, with 8 bases between the two germline ends. There are 14 residues in the CDR3.

This clone appeared a few times. The chain combines TRBV7-3 with TRBJ1-1; a weak D match, TRBD1 (6 bases). This CDR3 has 13 amino acids. Trimming stripped 2 bases from V and 4 bases from J, with 8 bases between. Germline V gene lookup returns CDR1 SGHTA and CDR2 FQGTGA. CDR3 amino acids: CASSLGGGTEAFF. DNA of the CDR3: TGTGCCAGCAGCTTAGGAGGGGGCACTGAAGCTTTCTTT.

This clone was seen more than once but under ten times. The chain carries TRBV12-5 and TRBJ2-1, with TRBD1 matching over 7 bases. This CDR3 contains 14 residues. Per the germline V gene, CDR1 is LGHNT and CDR2 is FRNRAP. V gave up 3 bases and J gave up 5 bases; unmatched junction bases: 4. Here the CDR3 DNA reads TGTGCTAGTGGTTTAAGGGGGCGGGACAATGAGCAGTTCTTC. It specifies CASGLRGRDNEQFF.

This chain joins TRBV12-5 and TRBJ2-5; D not certain. The CDR3 loop spans 16 amino acids. Germline CDR1 is LGHNT and CDR2 is FRNRAP. Trimming pared 2 bases from V and 2 bases from J, leaving 15 bases between. The CDR3 is CASGLLPDVSQETQYF. The CDR3, as DNA: TGTGCTAGTGGTTTGTTACCGGACGTGTCACAAGAGACCCAGTACTTC.

In this sample, this clone turned up once. The V call is TRBV5-4, the J call TRBJ1-2; 10 nucleotides agree with TRBD1. The CDR3 has 14 residues. Germline V gives CDR1 SGHNT, CDR2 YYREEE (reference sequence). V lost 3 bases to trimming and J lost 8 bases; unmatched junction nucleotides: 7. The CDR3 reads CASSWDRGAPGYTF. As DNA, the CDR3 is TGTGCCAGCAGCTGGGACAGGGGCGCCCCGGGCTACACCTTC.

Here the CDR3 reads CASSPRTSGNQETQYF. Here the CDR3 DNA reads TGTGCCAGCAGCCCTCGGACTAGCGGGAATCAAGAGACCCAGTACTTC. The V call is TRBV6-2 or TRBV6-3, the J call TRBJ2-5, with 12 bases matching TRBD2. Germline trimming cut 6 bases from V and 2 bases from J; bases unmatched to any gene: 7. CDR3 size: 16 residues. Germline loops: CDR1 MNHEY, CDR2 SVGEGT.